The source of this T cell receptor beta chain is a study of shared clonotypes between healthy human individuals. For this clone: Its antigen remains unidentified.

Produced via immunoSEQ multiplex PCR; TCRdb's table is partial and in-frame only. The sample lists around 2.5 million clones; under 95% were seen once. Study results and caveats: The study sampled only blood, and tissue repertoires likely differ. Sequencing depth was a factor that was expected to affect clonotype sharing among donors. Few donors restricted represented genetic and exposure-history diversity.

The sequence was collected from a man between 18 and 35 years old in good health. Some clones in this sample may be carry-over from other donors' samples. Sequenced: naive CD4+ T cells from PBMCs. Subset reported: CD45RA+ positively selected.

CDR3 protein: CATHDPIGFGGYGYTF. In nucleotides, the CDR3 is TGTGCCACCCACGACCCGATCGGTTTCGGAGGGTATGGCTACACCTTC. The rearrangement links TRBV10-3 to TRBJ1-2; no reliable D call. Trimming removed 10 bases from V and 5 bases from J, with 26 bases in between. CDR3 size: 16 residues. Looked up from germline, CDR1 is ENHRY and CDR2 is SYGVKD.